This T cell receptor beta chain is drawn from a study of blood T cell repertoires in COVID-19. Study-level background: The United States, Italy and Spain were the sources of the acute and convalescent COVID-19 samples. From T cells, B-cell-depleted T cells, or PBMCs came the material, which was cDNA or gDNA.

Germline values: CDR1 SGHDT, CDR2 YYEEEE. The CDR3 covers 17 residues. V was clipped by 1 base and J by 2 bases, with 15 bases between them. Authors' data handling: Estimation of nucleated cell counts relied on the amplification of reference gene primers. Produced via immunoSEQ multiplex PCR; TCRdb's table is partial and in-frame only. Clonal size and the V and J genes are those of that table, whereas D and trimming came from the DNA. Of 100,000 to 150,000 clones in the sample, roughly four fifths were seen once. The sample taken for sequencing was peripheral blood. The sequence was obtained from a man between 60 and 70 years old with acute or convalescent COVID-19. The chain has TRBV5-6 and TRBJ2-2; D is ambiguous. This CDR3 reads CASSLMSASINTGELFF. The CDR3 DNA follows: TGTGCCAGCAGCTTGATGAGCGCGTCGATTAACACCGGGGAGCTGTTTTTT.